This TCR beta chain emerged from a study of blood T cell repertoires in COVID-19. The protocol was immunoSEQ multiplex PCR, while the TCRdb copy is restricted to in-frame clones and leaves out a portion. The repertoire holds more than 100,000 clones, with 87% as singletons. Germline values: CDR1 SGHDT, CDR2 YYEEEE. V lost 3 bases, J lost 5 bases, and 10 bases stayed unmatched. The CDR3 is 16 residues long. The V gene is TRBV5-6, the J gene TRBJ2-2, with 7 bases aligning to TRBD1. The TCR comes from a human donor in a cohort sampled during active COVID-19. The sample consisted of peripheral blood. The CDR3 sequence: CASSWGQSYGTGELFF. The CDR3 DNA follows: TGTGCCAGCAGCTGGGGACAGTCCTACGGGACCGGGGAGCTGTTTTTT.